These 30 T cell receptor beta chains share one sample of origin, sequenced in a study of radiotherapy plus CTLA-4 blockade in lung cancer. The table came from immunoSEQ multiplex PCR; TCRdb's copy has only in-frame clones and leaves some out. The profile shows some 87,000 clones, approximately 82% of them singletons. The sequencing here drew on peripheral blood, taken from a patient treated with radiotherapy plus ipilimumab. These TCRs come from a human donor with non-small cell lung cancer that progressed on radiotherapy plus ipilimumab.

The rearrangement uses TRBV5-1 and TRBJ2-3, with D hard to call. This CDR3 is built from 14 residues. V was shortened by 0 bases and J by 6 bases, with 11 bases between the two germline ends. Germline assignment: CDR1 SGHRS and CDR2 YFSETQ. The CDR3 DNA follows: TGCGCCAGCAGCTTGGCTGATCTCGGGGATACGCAGTATTTT. It codes for CASSLADLGDTQYF.

The chain combines TRBV4-2 with TRBJ2-1; perhaps TRBD2 as D (6 bases). Trimming took off 0 bases at V and 10 bases at J, with 13 bases between the two ends. This CDR3 spans 14 amino acids. In germline, CDR1 is LGHNA, CDR2 YNFKEQ. CDR3 sequence reads: CASSQDPSVGEQFF. For the CDR3, the DNA is TGTGCCAGCAGCCAAGATCCTAGCGTAGGCGAGCAGTTCTTC.

CDR3 nucleotide sequence: TGTGCCAGCGGGGGCTCCTACAATGAGCAGTTCTTC. Translation: CASGGSYNEQFF. The gene calls are TRBV4-2 and TRBJ2-1; D tentatively reads TRBD1 or TRBD2 (5 bases each). Germline V CDR1 and CDR2: LGHNA, YNFKEQ. The V end was cut by 8 bases, the J end by 0 bases, with 5 bases between. The CDR3 length is 12 residues.

The sample holds a few counts of this clone. V usage is TRBV5-8 and J usage is TRBJ1-2, with D possibly matching TRBD1 (6 bases). V was pared by 4 bases and J by 4 bases, with 14 bases between. The CDR3 covers 14 residues. Germline CDR1 and CDR2: SGHTS and YDEGEE. The CDR3 loop reads CASSPKGHGYGYTF. For the CDR3, the DNA is TGTGCCAGCAGCCCAAAGGGACACGGCTATGGCTACACCTTC.

In this sample, this clone turned up once. This chain links TRBV9 with TRBJ2-2; 11 bases line up with TRBD2. Germline CDR1 SGDLS, CDR2 YYNGEE. V lost 4 bases, J lost 4 bases, and 6 bases stayed unmatched. The CDR3 length is 16 residues. The CDR3 loop is CASSLSGGASTGELFF. CDR3 in DNA: TGTGCCAGCAGCCTTAGCGGGGGGGCGAGCACCGGGGAGCTGTTTTTT.

The V call is TRBV19, the J call TRBJ1-5, with 11 positions matching TRBD1. CDR1 LNHDA and CDR2 SQIVND come from the germline V gene (reference sequence). J gave up 6 bases and V 3 bases, and 7 bases lay outside the gene matches. The CDR3 is made up of 16 amino acids. The CDR3 loop is CASSIEDRGRGQPQHF. CDR3 in DNA: TGTGCCAGTAGTATCGAGGACAGGGGGCGAGGTCAGCCCCAGCATTTT.

J is TRBJ1-2 and V is TRBV28, with D unclear. Trimming removed 2 bases at V and 0 bases at J, with 7 bases between. The CDR3 is made up of 14 amino acids. Germline loops: CDR1 MDHEN, CDR2 SYDVKM. The CDR3 region is CASSLPKPNYGYTF. DNA of the CDR3: TGTGCCAGCAGTTTACCGAAACCTAACTATGGCTACACCTTC.

This rearrangement joins TRBV6-5 to TRBJ1-1; D uncertain. This CDR3 is built from 15 residues. CDR1 is MNHEY and CDR2 is SVGAGI in the germline V gene. Trimming left V 0 bases short and J 5 bases short, with 13 bases between. CDR3 residues: CASSYSGGRGTEAFF. The CDR3 region has the DNA TGTGCCAGCAGTTACTCAGGAGGAAGAGGTACTGAAGCTTTCTTT.

The chain joins TRBV7-2 to TRBJ1-2; weak D call: TRBD1 (5 bases). Trimming stripped 0 bases from V and 8 bases from J, with 13 bases between. CDR1 SGHTA and CDR2 FQGNSA come from the germline V gene. The CDR3 has 14 amino acids. CDR3 amino acids: CASSLAGGVEGYTF. The CDR3 DNA reads as TGTGCCAGCAGCTTAGCGGGGGGAGTTGAGGGCTACACCTTC.

This rearrangement joins TRBV29-1 to TRBJ1-2, with no clear D. Trimming stripped 2 bases from V and 2 bases from J, with 9 bases between. Germline V CDR1 and CDR2: SQVTM, ANQGSEA. The CDR3 extends over 13 amino acids. The CDR3 is CSVERADNYGYTF. The CDR3 nucleotides are TGCAGCGTTGAACGGGCAGACAACTATGGCTACACCTTC.

This chain connects TRBV19 to TRBJ2-4; D is unclear. Trimming shortened V by 5 bases and J by 1 base, and 15 bases separated the two germline ends. This CDR3 spans 16 amino acids. CDR1 is LNHDA and CDR2 is SQIVND in the germline V gene (reference sequence). CDR3 amino acids: CASSPLPSSAKNIQYF. The DNA for the CDR3 is TGTGCCAGTAGTCCCCTTCCCTCCTCGGCCAAAAACATTCAGTACTTC.

The CDR3 spells CASRSNNEQFF. The CDR3 region has the DNA TGTGCCAGCAGGAGTAACAATGAGCAGTTCTTC. The J gene is TRBJ2-1, the V gene TRBV28; D is undetermined. The V gene lost 6 bases and the J gene lost 5 bases, with 5 bases spanning the gap. Germline V gene sequence: CDR1 MDHEN, CDR2 SYDVKM. CDR3 size: 11 residues.

A single count supports this clone. The rearrangement links TRBV11-3 to TRBJ2-5; TRBD1 matches at 9 bases. The CDR3 consists of 15 residues. The germline V gene has CDR1 SGHNT and CDR2 YENEEA. J gave up 1 base and V 5 bases, and 5 bases lay outside the gene matches. CDR3 residues: CASSPGTGRQETQYF. In DNA, the CDR3 is TGTGCCAGCAGCCCCGGGACAGGGCGCCAAGAGACCCAGTACTTC.

The CDR3 nucleotides read TGTGCCAGCAGCCAGGTCCCCCAGAGCTCCTACGAGCAGTACTTC. Translation gives CASSQVPQSSYEQYF. The chain carries TRBV7-8 and TRBJ2-7; D is unresolved. This CDR3 has 15 amino acids. Trimming took 5 bases from V and 0 from J, leaving 14 bases between them. CDR1 and CDR2 (germline): SGHVS, FQNEAQ.

This clone was counted a single time. Likely a read error: the CDR3 ends without its conserved phenylalanine or tryptophan. The limits of the CDR3 on the DNA are not certain, so only TCRdb's listed CDR3 is given. The chain links TRBV21-1 to TRBJ2-7; whether TRBD2, the table's D call, matches the DNA was not checked. TRBV21-1 counts as a pseudogene. 10 amino acids form the CDR3, both terminal residues included. CDR3 sequence: CATPIWRDPA.

The genes are TRBV19 and TRBJ2-1; D is unclear. The germline V and J ends were trimmed by 3 bases and 2 bases, with 11 bases remaining between them. The CDR3 consists of 15 residues. The germline V gene has CDR1 LNHDA and CDR2 SQIVND (reference sequence). CDR3 sequence reads: CASSIPRTAYNEQFF. The CDR3 DNA sequence: TGTGCCAGTAGTATTCCGAGGACGGCCTACAATGAGCAGTTCTTC.

The chain links TRBV5-1 to TRBJ1-1; D unresolved. Per the germline V gene, CDR1 is SGHRS and CDR2 is YFSETQ. V gave up 5 bases and J gave up 1 base, with 3 bases separating them. CDR3 size: 11 residues. The CDR3 spells CASSTNTEAFF. The DNA for the CDR3 is TGCGCCAGCAGTACGAACACTGAAGCTTTCTTT.

The chain carries TRBV18 and TRBJ1-3; TRBD1 is a possible D gene (6 bases). V was cut by 6 bases and J by 0 bases, with 9 bases left in between. The CDR3 runs 14 residues. The germline gives CDR1 KGHSH, CDR2 LQKENI. Here the CDR3 DNA reads TGTGCCAGCTCGGACAGCCTCTCTGGAAACACCATATATTTT. Its translation: CASSDSLSGNTIYF.

This clone turned up a few times. The rearrangement joins TRBV10-3 to TRBJ1-3; 7 nucleotides agree with TRBD1. Germline-derived CDR1 and CDR2 are ENHRY and SYGVKD. The J segment lost 2 bases and the V segment lost 7 bases, leaving 2 bases of the junction unmatched. The CDR3 extends over 13 amino acids. CDR3 sequence (DNA): TGTGCCATCACACAGGGGACTGGAAACACCATATATTTT. Protein product: CAITQGTGNTIYF.

The genes are TRBV18 and TRBJ1-1; D ambiguous. V shed 0 bases and J shed 4 bases, with 18 bases lying between them. The CDR3 sequence is 17 residues long. Germline V gene lookup returns CDR1 KGHSH and CDR2 LQKENI. CDR3 sequence (DNA): TGTGCCAGCTCACCACCGGCCCAGGCGTGGGGAGGCACTGAAGCTTTCTTT. Translation: CASSPPAQAWGGTEAFF.

The genes are TRBV5-1 and TRBJ2-7; the D gene is possibly TRBD1 (5 bases). The germline V and J ends were trimmed by 5 bases and 5 bases, with 11 bases remaining between them. The CDR3 sequence is 12 residues long. The germline CDR1 and CDR2 sequences are SGHRS and YFSETQ. The CDR3 loop reads CASSGAGNEQYF. The CDR3 region has the DNA TGCGCCAGCAGTGGTGCAGGGAACGAGCAGTACTTC.

The genes are TRBV21-1 and TRBJ1-5; TRBD1, the table's D call, lacks a check against the DNA. TRBV21-1 is a pseudogene locus. This CDR3 is built from 16 residues. The CDR3 DNA is TGTGCCAGCCGCCGACCGTGCAGGGGAGGCAATCAGCCCCAGCATTTT. Residues: CASRRPCRGGNQPQHF.

CDR3 DNA sequence: TGCACCAGCCCCTCTAGCGGGGCTGGCACAGATACGCAGTATTTT. It is translated as CTSPSSGAGTDTQYF. This sequence joins TRBV1 and TRBJ2-3; whether TRBD2, the table's D call, matches the DNA was not checked. TRBV1 corresponds to a pseudogene. The CDR3 sequence is 15 residues long.

The V and J genes are TRBV5-1 and TRBJ1-2, with a possible D match to TRBD1 (6 bases). Germline values: CDR1 SGHRS, CDR2 YFSETQ. This CDR3 is 12 amino acids long. The V gene lost 4 bases and the J gene lost 7 bases, with 11 bases spanning the gap. CDR3 sequence: CASSPGQRGYTF. The CDR3 DNA reads as TGCGCCAGCAGCCCGGGACAACGTGGCTACACCTTC.

The chain uses TRBV7-8 and TRBJ1-2; D might be TRBD1 (5 bases). Germline CDR1 and CDR2: SGHVS and FQNEAQ. The CDR3 totals 15 residues. V dropped 5 bases and J dropped 7 bases, with 20 bases sitting between them. CDR3 loop: CASSPTGLLMSGYTF. In DNA form, the CDR3 reads TGTGCCAGCAGCCCTACGGGGCTCCTGATGTCTGGCTACACCTTC.

To note about this clone: This likely reflects a read error, since a far larger clone is one base away. The genes are TRBV11-1 and TRBJ1-1; D remains unclear. The CDR3 covers 12 residues. Germline V gene sequence: CDR1 SGHAT, CDR2 FQDESV (reference sequence). V was pared by 4 bases and J by 1 base, with 4 bases between. The CDR3 protein is CASSSGNTEAFF. The CDR3 DNA is TGTGCCAGCAGCTCGGGGAACACTGAAGCTTTCTTT.

J is TRBJ1-2 and V is TRBV21-1; no DNA check was done on the table's D call, TRBD1. TRBV21-1 is a recognized pseudogene. CDR3 length: 17 amino acids. DNA for the CDR3: TGTGCCAGCAGCAAAGTGCAGGGGCCCCCGATAGCCTATGGCTACACCTTC. This translates into CASSKVQGPPIAYGYTF.

The chain couples TRBV7-9 to TRBJ1-2; D not certain. Germline loops: CDR1 SEHNR, CDR2 FQNEAQ (reference sequence). Trimming took 5 bases from V and 4 from J, leaving 20 bases between them. The CDR3 runs 16 residues. The CDR3 DNA follows: TGTGCCAGCAGCCCCCGTGAAACGGACCTAGGCTATGGCTACACCTTC. This encodes CASSPRETDLGYGYTF.

The chain couples TRBV7-6 to TRBJ1-1; D may be TRBD1 (5 bases). Deletions cut 0 bases from V and 0 bases from J, with 11 bases between. This CDR3 region has 16 residues. Germline CDR1 is SGHVS and CDR2 is FNYEAQ. CDR3 amino acids: CASSLAGGTMNTEAFF. CDR3 in DNA: TGTGCCAGCAGCTTAGCTGGGGGAACCATGAACACTGAAGCTTTCTTT.

The chain is built from TRBV27 and TRBJ1-2; D remains ambiguous. The CDR3 loop spans 16 amino acids. Germline V gene lookup returns CDR1 MNHEY and CDR2 SMNVEV (reference sequence). The V end lost 6 bases, the J end lost 4 bases, and 21 bases lay between the germline ends. The chain's CDR3 is CASSPSHRVQIYGYTF. In DNA form, the CDR3 reads TGTGCCAGCAGCCCCTCCCACAGAGTCCAAATCTATGGCTACACCTTC.